The rows below give T cell receptor beta chains drawn from one sample of a study of glioma-infiltrating T cells after dendritic cell vaccination. Only in-frame clones appear in the TCRdb table, and some are missing; sequencing was by immunoSEQ multiplex PCR. The repertoire consists of 65,000 to 80,000 clones, with 81% occurring once and the leading ten covering less than 8%. This material consisted of blood, taken before dendritic cell vaccination. These receptors were taken from a human donor with glioblastoma. Both conserved end residues are part of each CDR3. Fields, in order: CDR3 length, J gene, clone size, V gene, D gene, CDR3 protein, CDR3 DNA. The D gene is left open where the match is weak. Only some rows state a clone size, as once, few, many or a class for expanded clones.

13 | TRBJ2-5 | many | TRBV7-6 | NA | CASSLFQQETQYF | TGTGCCAGCAGCTTATTCCAGCAAGAGACCCAGTACTTC
16 | TRBJ1-6 | NA | TRBV5-6 | NA | CASSLQGAQGNSPLHF | TGTGCCAGCAGCTTACAGGGAGCCCAAGGAAATTCACCCCTCCACTTT
15 | TRBJ2-2 | NA | TRBV6-4 | TRBD1 | CASSDGTGSAGELFF | TGTGCCAGCAGTGACGGGACAGGGAGCGCCGGGGAGCTGTTTTTT
14 | TRBJ2-5 | NA | TRBV7-9 | NA | CASSKGAEQETQYF | TGTGCCAGCAGCAAAGGGGCCGAACAAGAGACCCAGTACTTC
14 | TRBJ1-6 | NA | TRBV5-1 | TRBD1 | CASSSGTGKSPLHF | TGCGCCAGCAGCTCCGGGACAGGAAAATCACCCCTCCACTTT
14 | TRBJ2-7 | NA | TRBV6-1 | TRBD2 | CASSDGGDSYEQYF | TGTGCCAGCAGTGACGGGGGGGATTCCTACGAGCAGTACTTC
16 | TRBJ1-1 | NA | TRBV6-5 | NA | CANSYDNGGGRTEAFF | TGTGCCAACAGTTATGATAACGGGGGAGGTCGAACTGAAGCTTTCTTT
12 | TRBJ2-2 | NA | TRBV7-6 | NA | CASSQYGGELFF | TGTGCCAGCAGCCAATACGGCGGGGAGCTGTTTTTT
15 | TRBJ1-5 | NA | TRBV6-5 | TRBD1 | CASRVGTGVNQPQHF | TGTGCCAGCAGAGTAGGGACAGGGGTAAATCAGCCCCAGCATTTT
14 | TRBJ1-1 | NA | TRBV19 | TRBD1 | CASSFTGVNTEAFF | TGTGCCAGTAGTTTCACAGGGGTGAACACTGAAGCTTTCTTT
15 | TRBJ1-6 | once | TRBV9 | NA | CASSSDKGYNSPLHF | TGTGCCAGCAGCAGTGACAAGGGGTATAATTCACCCCTCCACTTT
17 | TRBJ2-1 | NA | TRBV7-9 | TRBD1 | CASSPRLRDRGVDEQFF | TGTGCCAGCAGCCCCCGTCTTAGGGACAGGGGGGTTGATGAGCAGTTCTTC
13 | TRBJ1-1 | once | TRBV7-9 | NA | CASSPRLFTEAFF | TGTGCCAGCAGCCCGCGTCTCTTCACTGAAGCTTTCTTT
18 | TRBJ2-3 | few | TRBV5-4 | TRBD2 | CASSRGGGGESSTDTQYF | TGTGCCAGCAGTCGAGGAGGCGGGGGGGAATCTAGCACAGATACGCAGTATTTT
14 | TRBJ2-7 | few | TRBV10-3 | TRBD1 | CAISEGTGFGEQYF | TGTGCCATCAGTGAAGGGACAGGGTTTGGCGAGCAGTACTTC
14 | TRBJ1-1 | NA | TRBV7-2 | TRBD1 | CASSRDRGPAEAFF | TGTGCCAGCAGCCGGGACAGGGGGCCCGCTGAAGCTTTCTTT
14 | TRBJ2-7 | NA | TRBV2 | TRBD1 | CASTFGTGVHEQYF | TGTGCCAGCACCTTCGGGACAGGGGTTCACGAGCAGTACTTC
15 | TRBJ1-6 | few | TRBV4-1 | NA | CASSLQDGGNSPLHF | TGCGCCAGCAGCTTACAGGACGGGGGGAATTCACCCCTCCACTTT
17 | TRBJ1-6 | NA | TRBV4-3 | NA | CASSQEWRGAENSPLHF | TGCGCCAGCAGCCAAGAATGGAGGGGCGCTGAGAATTCACCCCTCCACTTT
15 | TRBJ2-1 | NA | TRBV6-4 | TRBD2 | CASRPTSGGAGEQFF | TGTGCCAGCAGGCCAACTAGCGGGGGGGCCGGTGAGCAGTTCTTC
14 | TRBJ2-7 | few | TRBV9 | NA | CASSPRTENYEQYF | TGTGCCAGCAGCCCCCGAACAGAGAACTACGAGCAGTACTTC
13 | TRBJ2-2 | NA | TRBV10-3 | TRBD1 | CAVQTGITGELFF | TGTGCCGTGCAGACAGGGATCACCGGGGAGCTGTTTTTT
14 | TRBJ1-2 | NA | TRBV6-6 | TRBD1 | CASRLRDRGLGYTF | TGTGCCAGCAGACTACGGGACAGGGGGCTTGGCTACACCTTC
15 | TRBJ2-1 | NA | TRBV6-6 | TRBD2 | CASSYVSSGDNEQFF | TGTGCCAGCAGTTACGTGTCTAGCGGGGACAATGAGCAGTTCTTC
11 | TRBJ1-6 | NA | TRBV2 | NA | CASRVESPLHF | TGTGCCAGCAGGGTCGAGTCACCCCTCCACTTT
15 | TRBJ2-3 | NA | TRBV7-2 | NA | CASSLAGASTDTQYF | TGTGCCAGCAGCTTAGCGGGGGCCAGCACAGATACGCAGTATTTT
14 | TRBJ2-7 | NA | TRBV6-1 | TRBD1 | CASSLLGQSNEQYF | TGTGCCAGCAGTTTATTGGGACAGTCGAACGAGCAGTACTTC
13 | TRBJ1-1 | NA | TRBV19 | NA | CASRLQGNTEAFF | TGTGCCAGTAGGCTACAGGGCAACACTGAAGCTTTCTTT
13 | TRBJ1-1 | once | TRBV9 | TRBD1 | CASSRTGWTEAFF | TGTGCCAGCAGCAGGACAGGGTGGACTGAAGCTTTCTTT
15 | TRBJ2-7 | once | TRBV19 | TRBD1 | CASSIGQGAAYEQYF | TGTGCCAGTAGTATTGGACAGGGAGCCGCCTACGAGCAGTACTTC
14 | TRBJ1-6 | NA | TRBV7-3 | NA | CASSLQGFNSPLHF | TGTGCCAGCAGCCTACAGGGTTTTAATTCACCCCTCCACTTT
13 | TRBJ2-3 | NA | TRBV5-1 | TRBD2 | CASSLDGSGVGNF | TGCGCCAGCAGCTTGGATGGTAGCGGGGTCGGGAATTTT
17 | TRBJ2-7 | NA | TRBV2 | NA | CASSDLASVRSSYEQYF | TGTGCCAGCAGTGATTTGGCGTCGGTACGGAGCTCCTACGAGCAGTACTTC
14 | TRBJ2-1 | NA | TRBV6-5 | TRBD2 | CASRFGLAYNEQFF | TGTGCCAGCAGGTTCGGACTAGCCTACAATGAGCAGTTCTTC
14 | TRBJ2-1 | NA | TRBV5-6 | TRBD1 | CASSHPDRANEQFF | TGTGCCAGCAGCCATCCCGACAGGGCCAATGAGCAGTTCTTC
14 | TRBJ1-6 | few | TRBV2 | NA | CASMRESYNSPLHF | TGTGCCAGCATGAGGGAATCCTATAATTCACCCCTCCACTTT
15 | TRBJ2-3 | NA | TRBV6-6 | TRBD2 | CASTRLAASTDTQYF | TGTGCCAGCACCCGACTAGCGGCTAGCACAGATACGCAGTATTTT
16 | TRBJ1-3 | few | TRBV6-6 | TRBD1 | CATKDNRGNSGNTIYF | TGTGCCACCAAAGATAACAGGGGCAACTCTGGAAACACCATATATTTT
14 | TRBJ2-7 | NA | TRBV11-1 | TRBD1 | CASSGRQGSHEQYF | TGTGCCAGCAGCGGACGACAGGGCAGCCACGAGCAGTACTTC
13 | TRBJ2-7 | NA | TRBV6-1 | NA | CASTWDTYYEQYF | TGTGCCAGCACTTGGGACACCTACTACGAGCAGTACTTC
15 | TRBJ1-1 | NA | TRBV18 | TRBD1 | CASSPDRLGNTEAFF | TGTGCCAGCTCTCCGGACAGGCTTGGAAACACTGAAGCTTTCTTT
11 | TRBJ2-1 | once | TRBV7-2 | NA | CASSFIDEQFF | TGTGCCAGCAGCTTCATAGATGAGCAGTTCTTC
15 | TRBJ2-2 | NA | TRBV7-6 | NA | CASSFYSGGTGELFF | TGTGCCAGCAGTTTTTACTCCGGGGGCACCGGGGAGCTGTTTTTT
14 | TRBJ1-5 | NA | TRBV7-9 | NA | CASSLGTTNQPQHF | TGTGCCAGCAGCTTAGGGACAACTAATCAGCCCCAGCATTTT
14 | TRBJ2-4 | NA | TRBV16 | NA | CASSRPSAENIQYF | TGTGCCAGCAGCCGCCCCTCGGCGGAAAACATTCAGTACTTC
15 | TRBJ2-5 | NA | TRBV9 | TRBD2 | CASSVSGGAEETQYF | TGTGCCAGCAGCGTTAGCGGGGGGGCCGAAGAGACCCAGTACTTC
14 | TRBJ2-2 | NA | TRBV6-6 | TRBD1 | CASSQQGHTGELFF | TGTGCCAGCAGCCAACAGGGGCACACCGGGGAGCTGTTTTTT
11 | TRBJ2-7 | NA | TRBV7-2 | NA | CASSQDNRQYF | TGTGCCAGCAGCCAGGACAATCGACAGTACTTC
12 | TRBJ1-1 | NA | TRBV11-3 | NA | CASSGRGTEAFF | TGTGCCAGCAGCGGAAGGGGGACTGAAGCTTTCTTT
16 | TRBJ1-1 | once | TRBV7-6 | NA | CASSENRGQLNTEAFF | TGTGCCAGCAGCGAGAACCGGGGTCAGCTGAACACTGAAGCTTTCTTT
14 | TRBJ1-4 | few | TRBV4-2 | NA | CASSQGSPGEKLFF | TGTGCCAGCAGCCAAGGTAGTCCGGGTGAAAAACTGTTTTTT
12 | TRBJ1-3 | few | TRBV5-4 | NA | CASSSPGNTIYF | TGTGCCAGCAGCTCGCCAGGGAACACCATATATTTT
14 | TRBJ1-1 | NA | TRBV2 | TRBD1 | CASTLTGGNTEAFF | TGTGCCAGCACACTGACAGGGGGTAACACTGAAGCTTTCTTT
14 | TRBJ2-7 | NA | TRBV19 | TRBD1 | CASSQDRESYEQYF | TGTGCCAGTAGTCAGGACAGGGAATCCTACGAGCAGTACTTC
15 | TRBJ1-5 | NA | TRBV5-1 | TRBD1 | CASSVGTGGDQPQHF | TGCGCCAGCAGCGTCGGGACAGGGGGCGATCAGCCCCAGCATTTT
13 | TRBJ1-1 | NA | TRBV18 | NA | CASSLRVNTEAFF | TGTGCCAGCTCACTAAGAGTGAACACTGAAGCTTTCTTT
16 | TRBJ1-3 | NA | TRBV2 | NA | CASQPRRGPSGNTIYF | TGTGCCAGCCAACCCAGGAGGGGACCCTCTGGAAACACCATATATTTT
14 | TRBJ2-2 | NA | TRBV6-5 | TRBD2 | CASRPGLNTGELFF | TGTGCCAGCAGGCCGGGACTAAACACCGGGGAGCTGTTTTTT
14 | TRBJ2-3 | NA | TRBV5-1 | NA | CASSLLVKTDTQYF | TGCGCCAGCAGCTTGTTAGTAAAGACAGATACGCAGTATTTT
14 | TRBJ1-4 | NA | TRBV2 | NA | CASSQNRRDEKLFF | TGTGCCAGCAGTCAGAATAGGAGGGATGAAAAACTGTTTTTT